This TCR beta chain came from a study of blood T cell repertoires in COVID-19. The CDR3 extends over 16 amino acids. Germline lookup yields CDR1 MGHRA and CDR2 YSYEKL. With V trimmed by 1 base and J by 1 base, 4 bases remained unmatched. Method: immunoSEQ multiplex PCR; TCRdb's copy keeps in-frame clones and lacks some. The sample has about 480,000 clones, 80% to 90% seen once; the top ten hold about 0.91%. The origin of this receptor is a young man with COVID-19, enrolled during active disease. This sequence joins TRBV4-1 and TRBJ2-7, with 10 bases matching TRBD1. Sample: peripheral blood. CDR3 DNA: TGCGCCAGCAGCCAAGGACAGGGGGCGTCGTCCTACGAGCAGTACTTC. Translation: CASSQGQGASSYEQYF.